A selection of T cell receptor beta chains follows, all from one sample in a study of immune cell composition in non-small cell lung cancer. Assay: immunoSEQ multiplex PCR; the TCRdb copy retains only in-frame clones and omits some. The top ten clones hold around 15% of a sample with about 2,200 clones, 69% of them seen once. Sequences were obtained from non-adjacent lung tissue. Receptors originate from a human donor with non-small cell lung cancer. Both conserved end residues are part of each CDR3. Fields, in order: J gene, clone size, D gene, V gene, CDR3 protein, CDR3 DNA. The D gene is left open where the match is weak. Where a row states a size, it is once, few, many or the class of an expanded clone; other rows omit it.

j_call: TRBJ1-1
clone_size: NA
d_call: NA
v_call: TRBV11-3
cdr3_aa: CASSPGLGGLNTEAFF
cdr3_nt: TGTGCCAGCAGCCCCGGTTTGGGGGGATTGAACACTGAAGCTTTCTTT

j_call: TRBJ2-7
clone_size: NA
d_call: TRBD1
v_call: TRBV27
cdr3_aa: CASSLQGSPGEQYF
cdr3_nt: TGTGCCAGCAGTCTACAGGGGTCCCCAGGCGAGCAGTACTTC

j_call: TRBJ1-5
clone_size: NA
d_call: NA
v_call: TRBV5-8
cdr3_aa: CASSRVRSNQPQHF
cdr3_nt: TGTGCCAGCAGCCGCGTAAGAAGCAATCAGCCCCAGCATTTT

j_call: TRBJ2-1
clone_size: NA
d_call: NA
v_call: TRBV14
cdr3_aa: CASSQGWASEQFF
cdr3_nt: TGTGCCAGCAGCCAAGGGTGGGCTAGCGAGCAGTTCTTC

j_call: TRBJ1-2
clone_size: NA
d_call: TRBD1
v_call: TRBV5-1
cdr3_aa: CASRETGGNNYGYTF
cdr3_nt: TGCGCCAGCAGGGAAACAGGGGGTAATAACTATGGCTACACCTTC

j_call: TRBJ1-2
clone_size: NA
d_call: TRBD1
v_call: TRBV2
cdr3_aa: CASSPDRGLGYTF
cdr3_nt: TGTGCCAGCAGTCCGGACAGGGGGCTTGGCTACACCTTC

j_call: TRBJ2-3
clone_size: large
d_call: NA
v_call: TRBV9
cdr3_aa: CASSVFGTDTQYF
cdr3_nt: TGTGCCAGCAGCGTATTCGGCACAGATACGCAGTATTTT

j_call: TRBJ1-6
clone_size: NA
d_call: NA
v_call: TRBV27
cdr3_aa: CASSFRPLHF
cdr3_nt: TGTGCCAGCAGTTTTCGGCCCCTCCACTTT

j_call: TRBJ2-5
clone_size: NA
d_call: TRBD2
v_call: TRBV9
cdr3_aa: CASSDRLAGTFMGTQYF
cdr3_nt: TGTGCCAGCAGCGACCGACTAGCGGGGACGTTCATGGGGACCCAGTACTTC

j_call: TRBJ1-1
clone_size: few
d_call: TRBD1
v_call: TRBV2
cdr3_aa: CASSEAWTGDAFF
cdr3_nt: TGTGCCAGCAGTGAAGCGTGGACAGGGGACGCTTTCTTT

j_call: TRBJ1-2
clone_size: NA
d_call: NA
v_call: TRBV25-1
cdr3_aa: CASTGFNYGYTF
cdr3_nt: TGTGCCAGCACAGGGTTTAACTATGGCTACACCTTC

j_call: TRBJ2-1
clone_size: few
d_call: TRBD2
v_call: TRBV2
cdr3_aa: CASSLASGGFYNEQFF
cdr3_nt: TGTGCCAGCAGTTTAGCTAGCGGGGGGTTTTATAATGAGCAGTTCTTC

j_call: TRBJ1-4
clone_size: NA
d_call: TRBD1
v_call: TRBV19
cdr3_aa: CASNEDRVNEKLFF
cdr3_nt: TGTGCCAGCAATGAGGACAGGGTGAACGAAAAACTGTTTTTT

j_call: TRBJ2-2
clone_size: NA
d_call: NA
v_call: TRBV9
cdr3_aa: CASNPEDRTGELFF
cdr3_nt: TGTGCCAGCAATCCTGAGGACAGAACCGGGGAGCTGTTTTTT

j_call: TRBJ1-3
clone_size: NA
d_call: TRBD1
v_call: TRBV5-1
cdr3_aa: CASSSDRNSGNTIYF
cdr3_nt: TGCGCCAGCAGCTCGGACAGGAACTCTGGAAACACCATATATTTT

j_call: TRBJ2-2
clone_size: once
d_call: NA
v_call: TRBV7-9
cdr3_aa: CASSWGGGAGELFF
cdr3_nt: TGTGCCAGCAGCTGGGGTGGGGGCGCCGGGGAGCTGTTTTTT

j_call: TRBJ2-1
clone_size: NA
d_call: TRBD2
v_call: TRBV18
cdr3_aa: CASSPTPTSGGTAVFF
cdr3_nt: TGTGCCAGCTCACCAACACCGACTAGCGGGGGGACGGCGGTGTTCTTC

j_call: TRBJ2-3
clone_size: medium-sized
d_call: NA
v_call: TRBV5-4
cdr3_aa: CASSFPGTRRGADTQYF
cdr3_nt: TGTGCCAGCAGCTTCCCCGGGACGCGGCGGGGAGCAGATACGCAGTATTTT

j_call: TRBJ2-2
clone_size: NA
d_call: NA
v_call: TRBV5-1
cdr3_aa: CASSFTGTGELFF
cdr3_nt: TGCGCCAGCAGCTTTACTGGCACCGGGGAGCTGTTTTTT

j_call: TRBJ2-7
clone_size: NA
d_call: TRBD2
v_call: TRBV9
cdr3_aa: CASSPSAGDSYEQYF
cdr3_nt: TGTGCCAGCAGCCCCTCCGCGGGGGATTCCTACGAGCAGTACTTC

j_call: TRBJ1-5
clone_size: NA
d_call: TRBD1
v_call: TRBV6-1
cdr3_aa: CASSDAGGTQPQHF
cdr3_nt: TGTGCCAGCAGTGATGCAGGGGGAACTCAGCCCCAGCATTTT

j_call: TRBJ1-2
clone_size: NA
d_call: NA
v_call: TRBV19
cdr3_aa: CASSIGVNYGYTF
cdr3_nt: TGTGCCAGTAGTATAGGAGTTAACTATGGCTACACCTTC

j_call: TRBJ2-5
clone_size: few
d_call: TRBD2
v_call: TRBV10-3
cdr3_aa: CAISETAGEHQETQYF
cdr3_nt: TGTGCCATCAGTGAGACGGCGGGGGAGCACCAAGAGACCCAGTACTTC

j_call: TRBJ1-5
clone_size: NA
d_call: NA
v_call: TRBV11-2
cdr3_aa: CASSLENQPQHF
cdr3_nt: TGTGCCAGCAGCTTGGAGAATCAGCCCCAGCATTTT

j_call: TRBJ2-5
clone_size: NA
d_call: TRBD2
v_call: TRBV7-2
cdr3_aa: CASSLGGRVETQYF
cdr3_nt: TGTGCCAGCAGCTTGGGGGGGAGGGTGGAGACCCAGTACTTC

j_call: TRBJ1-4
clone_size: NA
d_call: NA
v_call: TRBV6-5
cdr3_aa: CASSPGGGGEKLFF
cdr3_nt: TGTGCCAGCAGTCCCGGCGGTGGAGGAGAAAAACTGTTTTTT

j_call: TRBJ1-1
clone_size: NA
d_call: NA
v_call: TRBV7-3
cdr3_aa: CASSLGRGNTEAFF
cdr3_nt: TGTGCCAGCAGCTTAGGCAGAGGGAACACTGAAGCTTTCTTT

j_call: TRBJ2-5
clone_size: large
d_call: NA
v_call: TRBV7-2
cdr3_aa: CASSGGGRGETQYF
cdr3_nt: TGTGCCAGCAGCGGGGGGGGCCGGGGAGAGACCCAGTACTTC

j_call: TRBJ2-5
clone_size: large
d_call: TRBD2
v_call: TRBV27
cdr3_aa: CASSFSFAGGSTGTQYF
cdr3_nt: TGTGCCAGCAGTTTTTCTTTTGCGGGGGGTTCGACAGGGACCCAGTACTTC

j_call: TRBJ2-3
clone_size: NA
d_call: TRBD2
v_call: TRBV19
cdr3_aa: CASSIAGGQDTQYF
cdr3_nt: TGTGCCAGTAGTATAGCGGGGGGGCAAGATACGCAGTATTTT

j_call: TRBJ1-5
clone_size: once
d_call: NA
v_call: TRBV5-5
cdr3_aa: CASSLEGISNQPQHF
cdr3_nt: TGTGCCAGCAGCTTGGAGGGGATAAGCAATCAGCCCCAGCATTTT

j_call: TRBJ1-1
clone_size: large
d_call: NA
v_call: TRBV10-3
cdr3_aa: CAISESGTSNTEAFF
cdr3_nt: TGTGCCATCAGTGAGTCCGGGACATCGAACACTGAAGCTTTCTTT

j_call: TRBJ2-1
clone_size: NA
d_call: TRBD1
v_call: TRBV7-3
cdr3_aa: CACFDWGQLYNEQFF
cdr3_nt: TGTGCCTGCTTCGATTGGGGACAGCTATACAATGAGCAGTTCTTC

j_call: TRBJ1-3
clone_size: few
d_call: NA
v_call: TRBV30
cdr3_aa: CAWRGTLIPGNTIYF
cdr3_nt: TGTGCCTGGAGGGGGACATTAATCCCTGGAAACACCATATATTTT

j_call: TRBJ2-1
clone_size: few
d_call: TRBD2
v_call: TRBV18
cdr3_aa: CASSGTSGGADEQFF
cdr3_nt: TGTGCCAGCAGTGGGACTAGCGGGGGGGCCGATGAGCAGTTCTTC

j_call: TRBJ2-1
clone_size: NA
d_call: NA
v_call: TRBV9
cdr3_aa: CASTAQGKGEQFF
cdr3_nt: TGTGCCAGCACGGCCCAGGGGAAAGGTGAGCAGTTCTTC

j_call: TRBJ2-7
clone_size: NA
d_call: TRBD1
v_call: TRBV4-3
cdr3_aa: CASSPDRGNHYEQYF
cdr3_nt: TGCGCCAGCAGCCCGGACAGGGGTAACCACTACGAGCAGTACTTC

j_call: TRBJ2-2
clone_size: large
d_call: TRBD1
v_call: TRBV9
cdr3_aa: CASSVGPARQGAAGELFF
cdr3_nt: TGTGCCAGCAGCGTAGGGCCCGCGCGACAGGGGGCGGCCGGGGAGCTGTTTTTT

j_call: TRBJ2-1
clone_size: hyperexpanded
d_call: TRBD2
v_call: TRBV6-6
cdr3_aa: CASGGTSGGEEDEQFF
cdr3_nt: TGTGCCAGCGGGGGGACTAGCGGGGGGGAGGAGGATGAGCAGTTCTTC

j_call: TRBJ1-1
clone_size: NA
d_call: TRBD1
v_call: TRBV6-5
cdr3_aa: CASSYSAGGNTEAFF
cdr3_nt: TGTGCCAGCAGTTACTCGGCAGGGGGGAACACTGAAGCTTTCTTT

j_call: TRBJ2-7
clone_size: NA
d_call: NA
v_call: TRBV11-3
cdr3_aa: CASSLVGGLPTNEQYF
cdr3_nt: TGTGCCAGCAGCTTAGTTGGAGGGCTCCCAACTAACGAGCAGTACTTC

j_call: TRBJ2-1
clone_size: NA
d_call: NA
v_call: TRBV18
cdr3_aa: CASSPPFSGRSSYNEQFF
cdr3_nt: TGTGCCAGCTCACCACCATTTTCGGGTCGGAGCTCCTACAATGAGCAGTTCTTC

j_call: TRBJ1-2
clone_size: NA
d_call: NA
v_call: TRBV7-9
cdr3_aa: CASSLFGENYGYTF
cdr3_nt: TGTGCCAGCAGCTTATTCGGGGAAAACTATGGCTACACCTTC

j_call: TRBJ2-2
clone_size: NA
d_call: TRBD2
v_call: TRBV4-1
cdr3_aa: CASSQEGASGVGELFF
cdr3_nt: TGCGCCAGCAGCCAAGAAGGGGCTAGCGGGGTCGGGGAGCTGTTTTTT

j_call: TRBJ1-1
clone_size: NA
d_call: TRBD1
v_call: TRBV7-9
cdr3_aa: CASSWDRGLGTEAFF
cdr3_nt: TGTGCCAGCAGCTGGGACAGGGGGTTGGGCACTGAAGCTTTCTTT

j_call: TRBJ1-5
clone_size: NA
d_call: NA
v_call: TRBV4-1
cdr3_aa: CASSPGTGGSLFGQPQHF
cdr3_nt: TGCGCCAGCAGCCCTGGGACGGGAGGGTCGCTATTCGGTCAGCCCCAGCATTTT

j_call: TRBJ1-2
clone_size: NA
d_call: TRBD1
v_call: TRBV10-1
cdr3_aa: CASSEYFPGQGGTYTF
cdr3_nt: TGCGCCAGCAGTGAGTATTTCCCGGGACAGGGGGGAACCTACACCTTC

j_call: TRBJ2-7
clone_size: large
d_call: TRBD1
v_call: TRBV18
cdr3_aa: CASSQAGTGGEEQYF
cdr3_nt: TGTGCCAGCTCACAAGCCGGGACAGGGGGGGAAGAGCAGTACTTC

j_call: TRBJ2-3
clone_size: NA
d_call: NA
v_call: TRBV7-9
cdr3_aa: CASSLGRAADTQYF
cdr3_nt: TGTGCCAGCAGCTTGGGCAGGGCTGCAGATACGCAGTATTTT

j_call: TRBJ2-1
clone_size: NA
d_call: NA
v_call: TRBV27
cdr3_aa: CASTPLEHNEQFF
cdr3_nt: TGTGCCAGCACCCCACTTGAACACAATGAGCAGTTCTTC

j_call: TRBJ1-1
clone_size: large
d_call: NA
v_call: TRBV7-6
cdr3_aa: CASSPSGQINTEAFF
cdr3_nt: TGTGCCAGCAGCCCGTCAGGGCAGATAAACACTGAAGCTTTCTTT

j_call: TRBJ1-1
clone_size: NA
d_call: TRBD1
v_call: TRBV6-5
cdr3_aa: CASSYGETGINTEAFF
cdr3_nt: TGTGCCAGCAGTTACGGAGAGACAGGGATTAACACTGAAGCTTTCTTT

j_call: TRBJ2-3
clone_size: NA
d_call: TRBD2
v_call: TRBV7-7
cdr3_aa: CASSLEVSGLAGQGTQYF
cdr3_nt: TGTGCTAGCAGCTTAGAAGTGTCGGGACTAGCGGGGCAGGGTACGCAGTATTTT

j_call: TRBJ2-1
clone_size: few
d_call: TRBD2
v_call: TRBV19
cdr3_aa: CASSISRATSGEQFF
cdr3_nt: TGTGCCAGTAGTATATCAAGGGCGACTAGCGGTGAGCAGTTCTTC

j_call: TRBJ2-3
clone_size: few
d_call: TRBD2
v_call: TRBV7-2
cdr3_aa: CASRPGAGKDTQYF
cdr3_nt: TGTGCCAGCCGTCCTGGAGCGGGAAAAGATACGCAGTATTTT

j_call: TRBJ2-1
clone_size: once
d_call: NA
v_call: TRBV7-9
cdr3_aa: CASSSDRKNNEQFF
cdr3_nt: TGTGCCAGCAGCTCGGACAGAAAGAACAATGAGCAGTTCTTC

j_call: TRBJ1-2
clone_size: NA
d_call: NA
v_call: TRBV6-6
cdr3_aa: CASRGLRPGAEYGYTF
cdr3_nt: TGTGCCAGCAGGGGTCTGAGGCCGGGAGCTGAATATGGCTACACCTTC

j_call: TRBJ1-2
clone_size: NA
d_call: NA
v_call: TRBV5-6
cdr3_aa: CASSLVAGRLNYGYTF
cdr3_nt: TGTGCCAGCAGCTTGGTAGCGGGCAGGTTAAACTATGGCTACACCTTC